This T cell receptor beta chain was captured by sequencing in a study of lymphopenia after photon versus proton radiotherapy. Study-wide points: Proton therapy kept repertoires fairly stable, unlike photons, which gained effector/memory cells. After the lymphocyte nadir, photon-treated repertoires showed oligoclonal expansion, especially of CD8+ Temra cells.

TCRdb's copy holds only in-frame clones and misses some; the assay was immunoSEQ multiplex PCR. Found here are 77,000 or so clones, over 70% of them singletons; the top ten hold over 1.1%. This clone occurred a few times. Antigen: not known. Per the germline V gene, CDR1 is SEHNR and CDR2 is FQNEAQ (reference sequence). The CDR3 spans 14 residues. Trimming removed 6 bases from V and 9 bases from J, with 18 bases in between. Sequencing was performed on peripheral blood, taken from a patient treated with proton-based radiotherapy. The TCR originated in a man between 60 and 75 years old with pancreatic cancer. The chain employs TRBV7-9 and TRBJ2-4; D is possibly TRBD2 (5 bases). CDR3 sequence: CASRRKGASGIQYF. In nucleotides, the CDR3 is TGTGCCAGCAGAAGAAAGGGAGCATCGGGCATTCAGTACTTC.